The sequence of this TCR beta chain was determined in a study of T cells after yellow fever vaccination. A single record per CDR3 protein comes from TCRdb applying MiXCR to the 5' RACE reads. Here the sample spans more than 95,000 distinct CDR3 sequences, about 8.2% being singletons. As concerns this clonotype: No antigen is known for it.

The CDR3 has 19 residues. From germline, CDR1 is MNHEY and CDR2 SVGEGT. Losses at the gene ends were 6 bases for V and 2 bases for J; bases not matched to a gene: 11. Overall study findings and caveats: CD4 and CD8 compartments shared a small share of clonotypes. FACS-sorted repertoires might harbor abundant contaminating clonotypes from the bulk population.

The source of this sequence is a man younger than 30 who received the YFV17D yellow fever vaccine. The chain uses TRBV6-2 or TRBV6-3 and TRBJ2-1; 15 nucleotides match TRBD2. This specimen consisted of CD8+ T cells sorted from PBMCs, obtained on the day of the yellow fever booster vaccination. The CDR3 DNA reads TGTGCCAGCAGCCGGGGGACTAGCGGGGGGCTCGGCCCCTACAATGAGCAGTTCTTC. It specifies CASSRGTSGGLGPYNEQFF.